The rows below give T cell receptor beta chains drawn from one sample of a study of T-cell memory formation after mild COVID-19. In TCRdb, the 5' RACE reads were re-called with MiXCR into one record per CDR3 protein. The sample yields 400,000 to 500,000 distinct CDR3 sequences, 20% seen once. The sequenced sample consisted of PBMCs or a T cell subset sorted from them (not recorded which). All receptors derive from an adult woman who had mild COVID-19 (a few samples of this study predate the infection). Cell type and time point are not known. Each CDR3 is given with its conserved first and last residue. The D gene is left open where the match is weak. Clone size, where shown, is once, few, many, or a class for clones that have expanded.

clone size,D gene,J gene,V gene,CDR3 DNA,CDR3 protein
few,TRBD2,TRBJ2-1,TRBV7-3,TGTGCCAGCAGCATGGGACTAGGGGGTTACAATGAGCAGTTCTTC,CASSMGLGGYNEQFF
NA,NA,TRBJ2-5,TRBV6-2/TRBV6-3,TGTGCCAGCAGCGTAGACCTGATGGGGCTCCAAGAGACCCAGTACTTC,CASSVDLMGLQETQYF
NA,NA,TRBJ2-2,TRBV7-2,TGTGCCAGCAGCTTAGGCTTGGGTGGGGCCGGGGAGCTGTTTTTT,CASSLGLGGAGELFF
few,NA,TRBJ2-2,TRBV9,TGTGCCAGCAGCGCCAGCCTCGGGGAGCTGTTTTTT,CASSASLGELFF
NA,TRBD2,TRBJ2-3,TRBV9,TGTGCCAGCAGCCCGCTGGGACTAGCGGGAGGGTTAGATACGCAGTATTTT,CASSPLGLAGGLDTQYF
NA,NA,TRBJ2-7,TRBV12-3/TRBV12-4,TGTGCCAGCAGCGCCATGGGGTTCGGTAGTGGGGGCGGCGGCGAGCAGTACTTC,CASSAMGFGSGGGGEQYF
few,NA,TRBJ2-2,TRBV27,TGTGCCAGCAGTCAAGCCCGAGCGGGCACCGGGGAGCTGTTTTTT,CASSQARAGTGELFF
many,NA,TRBJ2-6,TRBV29-1,TGCAGCGTTGTTGGCTCTGGGGCCAACGTCCTGACTTTC,CSVVGSGANVLTF
NA,TRBD1,TRBJ2-3,TRBV10-3,TGTGCCACCAGGGGGCCTGGGACAGATACGCAGTATTTT,CATRGPGTDTQYF
few,NA,TRBJ1-5,TRBV2,TGTGCCAGCAGTACAGCTTTTAGCAATCAGCCCCAGCATTTT,CASSTAFSNQPQHF
NA,TRBD2,TRBJ2-1,TRBV6-5,TGTGCCAGCAGCCGGATACTAGCGGAAAGCTCCTACAATGAGCAGTTCTTC,CASSRILAESSYNEQFF
NA,TRBD2,TRBJ2-7,TRBV27,TGTGCCAGCAGTAGAGGACTAGCGGGAGACTCCTACGAGCAGTACTTC,CASSRGLAGDSYEQYF
NA,NA,TRBJ2-7,TRBV20-1,TGCAGTGCTAGAACGGACTCTTCCTACGAGCAGTACTTC,CSARTDSSYEQYF
NA,TRBD1,TRBJ1-2,TRBV12-3/TRBV12-4,TGTGCCAGCAGTCCCACAGGGGGCATCGGTGGCTACACCTTC,CASSPTGGIGGYTF
few,NA,TRBJ1-5,TRBV27,TGTGCCAGCAGTTTGGGGTGGAATCAGCCCCAGCATTTT,CASSLGWNQPQHF
few,NA,TRBJ2-3,TRBV18,TGTGCCAGCTCACCTAGGGGAAACACAGATACGCAGTATTTT,CASSPRGNTDTQYF
few,TRBD2,TRBJ2-1,TRBV6-6,TGTGCCAGCAGCTGGGGGACTAGCGGGCGTGGTGAGCAGTTCTTC,CASSWGTSGRGEQFF
few,NA,TRBJ2-2,TRBV6-5,TGTGCCAGCAGTTACGACGACAACACCGGGGAGCTGTTTTTT,CASSYDDNTGELFF
NA,NA,TRBJ1-1,TRBV12-3/TRBV12-4,TGTGCCAGCAGTCTCGGATATGAAGCTTTCTTT,CASSLGYEAFF
NA,NA,TRBJ2-2,TRBV3-1,TGTGCCAGCAGCCATACCTGGGACCGTGGCACCGGGGAGCTGTTTTTT,CASSHTWDRGTGELFF
few,NA,TRBJ2-1,TRBV7-3,TGTGCCAGCAGTCCCGGGATCCGCGATCCCGGCTCCTACAATGAGCAGTTCTTC,CASSPGIRDPGSYNEQFF
NA,NA,TRBJ2-7,TRBV12-3/TRBV12-4,TGTGCCAGCAGTTTAGAATTCTCCCCTGGTGGGCAGTACTTC,CASSLEFSPGGQYF
few,NA,TRBJ2-1,TRBV18,TGTGCCAGCTCACCACAACAGGGCCCCAGCTCCTACAATGAGCAGTTCTTC,CASSPQQGPSSYNEQFF
NA,NA,TRBJ2-3,TRBV7-3,TGTGCCAGCAGCTTATTACGGACTAGCACAGATACGCAGTATTTT,CASSLLRTSTDTQYF
NA,NA,TRBJ2-1,TRBV20-1,TGCAGTGCTAGAGGGGCACAGGACTACAATGAGCAGTTCTTC,CSARGAQDYNEQFF
few,NA,TRBJ2-6,TRBV9,TGTGCCAGCAGCGAGGAATTTGCTGGGGCCAACGTCCTGACTTTC,CASSEEFAGANVLTF
NA,NA,TRBJ1-2,TRBV29-1,TGCAGCGTTTCGGAGGTTGTGTATGGCTACACCTTC,CSVSEVVYGYTF
NA,NA,TRBJ1-5,TRBV19,TGTGCCAGTAGTATGACGGGGAATCAGCCCCAGCATTTT,CASSMTGNQPQHF